Described below is a single TCR beta chain sequence and its context. It lacks a known antigen. No much larger clone exists at a distance of one base, and base qualities are not known. The germline V gene specifies LGHNA as CDR1 and YNFKEQ as CDR2. V loses 1 base, J loses 5 bases, and the germline ends lie 17 bases apart. There are 16 amino acids in the CDR3, from cysteine to phenylalanine inclusive. The CDR3 DNA has 48 bases and is translated from base 1. Collaborating institutions collected whole blood in K2EDTA tubes following their own protocols. Collaborator samples were shipped for TCRbeta analysis as frozen whole blood, isolated PBMCs, or DNA extracted from either sample type. The data were taken from a study of blood T cell repertoires in COVID-19 (dated by TCRdb to 2018 to 2021). With regard to the full study: The collaborator samples originated in the United States, Italy and Spain and spanned the acute and convalescent phases of COVID-19. The repertoires were released in a freely available public database meant as a resource for research on the immune response to SARS-CoV-2. Subjects who had been exposed to COVID-19, were actively infected with it, or had recovered from it provided the deeply sampled blood TCRbeta repertoires that made up the dataset. Sample metadata almost always included a de-identified subject ID, COVID-19 status, age in years and sex. The material from the prospective study consisted of cDNA or gDNA derived from T cells, B-cell-depleted T cells, or PBMCs. The samples were drawn from the first 160 participants of the ongoing ImmuneRACE study and from 1,254 subjects provided by 6 global collaborators. Where available, HLA class I and class II types were obtained from metadata supplied by the sample provider rather than from assay-based typing. Broader findings and caveats from the paper: The quantity of clinical and demographic metadata differed by source and by participant and was supplied without curation.

The immunoSEQ Assay, a bias-controlled multiplex PCR, was used to amplify TCRbeta CDR3 regions from genomic DNA. In the source study's methods: Within the assay, amplification of reference gene primers was used to estimate how many nucleated cells each sample contained. To quantify the absolute abundance of each unique TCRbeta CDR3 rearrangement, sequence reads were collapsed and filtered. For each sample, productive Simpson clonality was calculated as the square root of Simpson's diversity index over productive rearrangements. TCRdb carries this immuneACCESS record with in-frame sequences only. Its versions omit some clonotypes, under half of them owing to an unresolved V gene in the studies checked, with the rest unexplained. D and trimming were read from the DNA, whereas the V and J calls and clone size are those reported in that table. The sample profile shows roughly 130,000 clones; around 90% of them were found once. Under 4.5% of the sample belongs to the ten largest clones.

This sequence uses TRBV4-2 and TRBJ2-5, with a weak D call of TRBD2 (8 bases match). This sequence was found in a man in his fifties or sixties with active COVID-19. Sequencing input: peripheral blood. The CDR3 here reads CASSQGGGGRTETQYF. The sequenced DNA is TGTGCCAGCAGCCAAGGAGGGGGCGGGAGGACTGAGACCCAGTACTTC.